Listed below are T cell receptor beta chains from one sample, sequenced in a study of blood T cell repertoires in COVID-19. Assay: immunoSEQ multiplex PCR; the TCRdb copy retains only in-frame clones and omits some. The sample yields around 160,000 clones, over 75% seen once. The sequencing input was peripheral blood. These receptor sequences come from a man between 18 and 35 years old with COVID-19, enrolled during active disease. Both conserved end residues are trimmed from each CDR3. Each record gives: J gene, V gene, CDR3 protein.

>TRBJ2-7|TRBV5-6
ASSSGTGVSYEQY
>TRBJ2-3|TRBV27
ASSFSPGADTQY
>TRBJ2-1|TRBV18
ASSPPVSTYNEQF
>TRBJ1-1|TRBV18
ASSPPTVDSEAF
>TRBJ1-2|TRBV28
ASRDIRSNYGYT
>TRBJ1-2|TRBV3-1/TRBV3-2
ASSQDRVFESYGYT
>TRBJ2-4|TRBV27
ASSRQGARKNIQY
>TRBJ2-7|TRBV7-9
ASSGTGYEQY
>TRBJ1-1|TRBV19
ASSIMMGAGTEAF
>TRBJ2-1|TRBV7-2
ASSLVLAGDGEQF
>TRBJ2-1|TRBV12-5
ASAKSSGSYNEQF
>TRBJ1-1|TRBV27
ASSLRGPTEAF
>TRBJ2-2|TRBV28
ASSPLVRGTGELF
>TRBJ2-3|TRBV7-9
ASSWDRGRTDTQY
>TRBJ1-2|TRBV5-1
ASSLPGTNYGYT
>TRBJ2-3|TRBV4-3
ASSQDFWRGTDTQY
>TRBJ2-4|TRBV13
ASSHGTGLGLAKNIQY
>TRBJ2-7|TRBV5-1
ASSPLLAVGGGEQY
>TRBJ2-7|TRBV27
ASSPGTSGRWYEQY
>TRBJ1-2|TRBV6-1
ASSENRANGYT
>TRBJ2-1|TRBV6-5
ASTGQGNEQF
>TRBJ1-2|TRBV10-3
ATQGSEGGYT
>TRBJ2-3|TRBV14
ASSQGRHTDTQY
>TRBJ2-2|TRBV29-1
SVDQGTTGELF
>TRBJ2-7|TRBV27
ASSLSGGLGGYEQY
>TRBJ2-1|TRBV11-2
ASSSGTRGGAEQF
>TRBJ1-5|TRBV6-5
ASREGAISNQPQH
>TRBJ2-2|TRBV5-1
ASMAGGNTGELF
>TRBJ2-7|TRBV27
ASRVRQGKGYEQY
>TRBJ2-7|TRBV5-6
ASSLGQGQYEQY
>TRBJ2-1|TRBV9
ASSSSGLPSYNEQF
>TRBJ2-3|TRBV28
ASTSHTGLAGADTQY